This passage covers 21 T cell receptor beta chains from one sample sequenced in a study of blood T cell repertoires in COVID-19. Some clones are missing from TCRdb's copy, which holds only in-frame ones; the method was immunoSEQ multiplex PCR. The sample lists about 210,000 clones, around 80% seen once, with roughly 12% in the top ten. Sequencing used peripheral blood. These receptors came from a woman aged 40 to 50 with acute or convalescent COVID-19.

The chain couples TRBV27 to TRBJ1-1; D gene uncertain. The germline CDR1 and CDR2 sequences are MNHEY and SMNVEV (reference sequence). The CDR3 loop spans 14 amino acids. Trimming left V 3 bases short and J 6 bases short, with 14 bases between. The CDR3 coding sequence is TGTGCCAGCAGTTTCCACCTCATGGGAGCTGAAGCTTTCTTT. Its translation is CASSFHLMGAEAFF.

The J gene is TRBJ1-1, the V gene TRBV4-2, with D perhaps matching TRBD1 (5 bases). Trimming stripped 1 base from V and 0 bases from J, with 12 bases between. This CDR3 spans 16 amino acids. CDR1 and CDR2 from the germline V gene are LGHNA and YNFKEQ. The CDR3 is CASSQAGAPMNTEAFF. CDR3 sequence (DNA): TGTGCCAGCAGCCAAGCTGGGGCCCCTATGAACACTGAAGCTTTCTTT.

This chain links TRBV27 with TRBJ1-6; TRBD1 matches at 11 bases. V was clipped by 2 bases and J by 6 bases; unmatched bases: 6. Germline-derived CDR1 and CDR2 are MNHEY and SMNVEV (reference sequence). This CDR3 is 17 amino acids long. The CDR3 reads CASSLAGQGASNSPLHF. The CDR3 DNA sequence: TGTGCCAGCAGTTTAGCCGGACAGGGGGCAAGTAATTCACCCCTCCACTTT.

This clone appeared a single time. The chain employs TRBV3-1 (or the pseudogene TRBV3-2) and TRBJ2-1; 13 bases fit TRBD2. The CDR3 has 17 amino acids. Germline V gene data show CDR1 as LGHDT and CDR2 as YNNKEL (reference sequence). The V gene end was trimmed by 5 bases and the J gene end by 0 bases; junction bases not matched to a gene: 4. The CDR3 sequence is CASSVTSGGASYNEQFF. The CDR3 DNA sequence: TGTGCCAGCAGCGTAACTAGCGGGGGGGCCTCCTACAATGAGCAGTTCTTC.

The V and J genes are TRBV5-3 and TRBJ2-7, with 10 nucleotides matching TRBD1. TRBV5-3 is recorded as an ORF, its role being uncertain. The CDR3 spans 15 residues. Trimming removed 2 bases from V and 6 bases from J; junction bases left unmatched: 8. In DNA form, the CDR3 reads TGTGCCAGAAGCTTTTCCGGGACAGGGGAAGGCGAGCAGTACTTC. The encoded protein is CARSFSGTGEGEQYF.

The rearrangement uses TRBV25-1 and TRBJ2-7; 8 positions match TRBD2. J lost 6 bases, V lost 4 bases, and 5 bases had no gene match. CDR1 and CDR2 (germline): MGHDK, SYGVNS. The CDR3 extends over 13 amino acids. The CDR3 spells CASSVQAGGEQYF. CDR3 DNA: TGTGCCAGCAGTGTACAGGCGGGAGGCGAGCAGTACTTC.

The chain links TRBV15 to TRBJ1-4; D not certain. CDR1 LNHNV and CDR2 YYDKDF come from the germline V gene (reference sequence). The CDR3 contains 16 residues. Trimming took off 4 bases at V and 4 bases at J, with 16 bases between the two ends. CDR3 protein: CATSTRVRRSNEKLFF. As DNA, the CDR3 is TGTGCCACCAGCACGCGGGTAAGGCGGAGTAATGAAAAACTGTTTTTT.

The chain recombines TRBV29-1 with TRBJ2-3, with D possibly matching TRBD2 (5 bases). The CDR3 is made up of 14 amino acids. With 3 bases removed from V and 1 base from J, the gap between germline ends came to 11 bases. Germline V CDR1 and CDR2: SQVTM, ANQGSEA. CDR3 region: CSVEAGKGTDTQYF. In nucleotides, the CDR3 is TGCAGCGTTGAGGCGGGTAAAGGCACAGATACGCAGTATTTT.

V and J are TRBV19 and TRBJ1-1; 7 nucleotides line up with TRBD1. Unmatched junction bases numbered 7, after V lost 7 bases and J lost 2 bases. The CDR3 covers 14 residues. The V gene's germline CDR1 is LNHDA and CDR2 SQIVND (reference sequence). The CDR3 is CASTIRGTNTEAFF. In DNA, the CDR3 is TGTGCCAGTACCATCAGGGGGACAAACACTGAAGCTTTCTTT.

This clone was observed a handful of times. This chain uses TRBV6-2 or TRBV6-3 with TRBJ2-1, with TRBD2 matching over 16 bases. CDR1 and CDR2 from the germline V gene are MNHEY and SVGEGT. V lost 6 bases, J lost 4 bases, and 18 bases stayed unmatched. CDR3 length: 21 amino acids. The CDR3 here is CASSLDRTGTSGRALYNEQFF. Here the CDR3 DNA reads TGTGCCAGCAGCCTAGACCGAACCGGGACTAGCGGGAGGGCCCTATACAATGAGCAGTTCTTC.

The chain carries TRBV4-1 and TRBJ2-7; TRBD1 might be the D (6 bases). Germline lookup yields CDR1 MGHRA and CDR2 YSYEKL. The CDR3 sequence is 13 residues long. Between the trimmed V and J ends, which lost 1 base and 5 bases, there was a span of 9 bases. This CDR3 is CASSQVQGNEQYF. The CDR3 DNA reads TGCGCCAGCAGCCAAGTTCAGGGGAACGAGCAGTACTTC.

V and J are TRBV27 and TRBJ2-1, with D perhaps TRBD1 (5 bases). Germline V gene lookup returns CDR1 MNHEY and CDR2 SMNVEV (reference sequence). Trimming took 4 bases from V and 9 from J, leaving 13 bases between them. CDR3 length: 13 residues. CDR3 in DNA: TGTGCCAGCAGTTCCATGACAGTTTCTGAGCAGTTCTTC. Translating it yields CASSSMTVSEQFF.

This clone was counted only a few times. The rearrangement uses TRBV6-5 and TRBJ2-1; 8 bases match TRBD1. The germline V gene encodes CDR1 MNHEY and CDR2 SVGAGI. This CDR3 is built from 16 residues. Trimming took 0 bases from V and 1 from J; bases not matched to a gene: 2. CDR3 protein: CASSYSGTGSYNEQFF. The CDR3 nucleotides are TGTGCCAGCAGTTACTCCGGGACAGGATCCTACAATGAGCAGTTCTTC.

This clone came up a few times. V usage is TRBV6-4 and J usage is TRBJ1-1; TRBD1 is a possible D gene (6 bases). Trimming pared 5 bases from V and 1 base from J, leaving 11 bases between. There are 14 residues in the CDR3. Germline V gives CDR1 MRHNA, CDR2 SNTAGT. CDR3 protein: CASSQSTGNTEAFF. The DNA for the CDR3 is TGTGCCAGCAGTCAGTCGACAGGGAACACTGAAGCTTTCTTT.

This clone was recorded only once. The rearrangement uses TRBV25-1 and TRBJ1-2; weak D call: TRBD1 (5 bases). Trimming took 2 bases from V and 4 from J, leaving 8 bases between them. This CDR3 comprises 13 residues. The germline V gene encodes CDR1 MGHDK and CDR2 SYGVNS. The CDR3 DNA reads TGTGCCAGCAGTGAAGCGGACACCTATGGCTACACCTTC. Protein product: CASSEADTYGYTF.

The chain carries TRBV12-5 and TRBJ2-3; no definite D call. The CDR3 extends over 14 amino acids. Germline assignment: CDR1 LGHNT and CDR2 FRNRAP. V was clipped by 5 bases and J by 2 bases, with 11 bases between them. The CDR3 region has the DNA TGTGCTAGTGGTCTCCTGGGCCCCACAGATACGCAGTATTTT. It codes for CASGLLGPTDTQYF.

Here the CDR3 DNA reads TGTGCCAGCAGTCCCCGGGGGGTCCAAGATACCTACGAGCAGTACTTC. As protein: CASSPRGVQDTYEQYF. This sequence joins TRBV6-2 or TRBV6-3 and TRBJ2-7; 7 bases line up with TRBD2. The CDR3 spans 16 residues. V was pared by 5 bases and J by 2 bases, with 12 bases of the junction left unmatched. Germline assignment: CDR1 MNHEY and CDR2 SVGEGT.

This clone turned up a few times. The rearrangement links TRBV18 to TRBJ1-2, with 9 bases lining up with TRBD1. This CDR3 is built from 14 residues. Germline lookup yields CDR1 KGHSH and CDR2 LQKENI. V shed 3 bases, J shed 8 bases, and the junction held 7 bases outside the gene matches. CDR3 protein: CASSPQQGAWGYTF. Written as DNA, the CDR3 is TGTGCCAGCTCACCGCAACAGGGGGCTTGGGGCTACACCTTC.

The chain links TRBV6-5 to TRBJ2-7, with D maybe TRBD2 (5 bases). The V gene's germline CDR1 is MNHEY and CDR2 SVGAGI. The length of the CDR3 is 15 residues. The V and J ends lost 0 bases and 3 bases respectively, with 12 bases between them. CDR3 nucleotides: TGTGCCAGCAGTTACTCGACGGACGGACTCTACGAGCAGTACTTC. This codes for CASSYSTDGLYEQYF.

The chain employs TRBV7-2 and TRBJ1-2, with D tentatively TRBD1 (6 bases). CDR1 is SGHTA, CDR2 FQGNSA, per germline. V was trimmed by 5 bases and J by 5 bases, leaving 18 bases between them. This CDR3 has 15 residues. CDR3 sequence (DNA): TGTGCCAGCAGCCCCCACGGACAGTCAACGTATGGCTACACCTTC. Its protein is CASSPHGQSTYGYTF.

The chain combines TRBV15 with TRBJ2-1; TRBD1 matches at 8 bases. Per germline, CDR1 LNHNV and CDR2 YYDKDF (reference sequence). The J segment lost 4 bases and the V segment lost 4 bases, leaving 6 bases of the junction unmatched. There are 15 residues in the CDR3. The CDR3 region is CATSIPGGGYNEQFF. As DNA, the CDR3 is TGTGCCACCAGCATCCCAGGGGGCGGGTACAATGAGCAGTTCTTC.